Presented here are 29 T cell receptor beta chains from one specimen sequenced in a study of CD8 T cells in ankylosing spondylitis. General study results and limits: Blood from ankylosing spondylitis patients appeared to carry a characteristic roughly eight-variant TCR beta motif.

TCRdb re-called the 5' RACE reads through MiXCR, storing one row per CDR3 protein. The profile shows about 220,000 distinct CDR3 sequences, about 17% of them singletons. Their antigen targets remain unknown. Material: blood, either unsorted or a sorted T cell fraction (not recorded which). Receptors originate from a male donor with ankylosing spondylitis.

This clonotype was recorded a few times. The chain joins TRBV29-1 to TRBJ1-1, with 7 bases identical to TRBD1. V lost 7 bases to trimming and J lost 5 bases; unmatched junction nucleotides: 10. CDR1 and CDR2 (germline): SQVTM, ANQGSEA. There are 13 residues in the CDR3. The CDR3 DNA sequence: TGCAGCGCCTCTGACAGGGAGGGAACTGAAGCTTTCTTT. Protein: CSASDREGTEAFF.

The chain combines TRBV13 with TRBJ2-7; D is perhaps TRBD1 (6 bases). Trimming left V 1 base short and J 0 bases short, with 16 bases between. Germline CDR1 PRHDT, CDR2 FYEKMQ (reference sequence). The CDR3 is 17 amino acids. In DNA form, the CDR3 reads TGTGCCAGCAGCTTAGCGTCGACAGGCCGTTACTCCTACGAGCAGTACTTC. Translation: CASSLASTGRYSYEQYF.

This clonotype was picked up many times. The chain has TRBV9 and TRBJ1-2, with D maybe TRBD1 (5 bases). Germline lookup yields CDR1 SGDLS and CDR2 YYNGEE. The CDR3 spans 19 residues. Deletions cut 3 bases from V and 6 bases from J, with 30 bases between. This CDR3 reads CASSESRGLGRVGVDGYTF. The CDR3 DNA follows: TGTGCCAGCAGCGAGAGCCGGGGCCTAGGGCGAGTGGGTGTCGATGGCTACACCTTC.

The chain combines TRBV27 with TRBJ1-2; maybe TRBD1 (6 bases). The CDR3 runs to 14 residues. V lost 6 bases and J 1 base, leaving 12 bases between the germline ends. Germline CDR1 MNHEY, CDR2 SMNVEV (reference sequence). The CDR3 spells CASRTRGNNYGYTF. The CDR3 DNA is TGTGCCAGCAGGACCAGGGGTAATAACTATGGCTACACCTTC.

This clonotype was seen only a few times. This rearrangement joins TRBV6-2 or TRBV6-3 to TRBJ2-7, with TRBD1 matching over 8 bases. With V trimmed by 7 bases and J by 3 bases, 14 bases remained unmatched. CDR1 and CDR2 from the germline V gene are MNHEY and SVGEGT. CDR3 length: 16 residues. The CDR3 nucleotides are TGTGCCAGCACCGGACTCGACAGGGGAGAAGGCTACGAGCAGTACTTC. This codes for CASTGLDRGEGYEQYF.

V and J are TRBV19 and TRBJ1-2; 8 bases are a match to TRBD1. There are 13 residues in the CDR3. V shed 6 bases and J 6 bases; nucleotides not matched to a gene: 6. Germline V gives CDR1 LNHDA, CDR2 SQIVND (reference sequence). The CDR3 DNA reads TGTGCCAGTAGACCCCAGGGGGCTGATGGCTACACCTTC. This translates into CASRPQGADGYTF.

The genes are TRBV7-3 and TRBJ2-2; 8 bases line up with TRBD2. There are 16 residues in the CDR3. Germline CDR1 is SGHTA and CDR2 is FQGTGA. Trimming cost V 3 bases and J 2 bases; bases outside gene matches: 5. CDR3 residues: CASSFYGGANTGELFF. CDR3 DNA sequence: TGTGCCAGCAGCTTCTACGGGGGGGCCAACACCGGGGAGCTGTTTTTT.

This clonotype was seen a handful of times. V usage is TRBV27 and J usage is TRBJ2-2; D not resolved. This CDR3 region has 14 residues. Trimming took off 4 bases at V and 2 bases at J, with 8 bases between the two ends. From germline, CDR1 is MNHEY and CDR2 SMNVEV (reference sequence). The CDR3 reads CASSWSRNTGELFF. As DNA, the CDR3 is TGTGCCAGCAGTTGGAGCAGAAACACCGGGGAGCTGTTTTTT.

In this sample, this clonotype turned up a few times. CDR3: CASSFRVYEAFF. The CDR3 region has the DNA TGTGCCAGCAGCTTCCGGGTCTATGAAGCTTTCTTT. This chain connects TRBV7-3 to TRBJ1-1, with D hard to call. This CDR3 has 12 residues. Per germline, CDR1 SGHTA and CDR2 FQGTGA. Trimming took 3 bases from V and 7 from J, leaving 9 bases between them.

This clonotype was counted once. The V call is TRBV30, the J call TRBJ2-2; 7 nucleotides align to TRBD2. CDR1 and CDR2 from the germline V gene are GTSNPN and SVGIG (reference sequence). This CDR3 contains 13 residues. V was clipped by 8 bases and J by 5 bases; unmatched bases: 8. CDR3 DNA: TGTGCCGGGACCCCCGGGGGGACCGGGGAGCTGTTTTTT. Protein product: CAGTPGGTGELFF.

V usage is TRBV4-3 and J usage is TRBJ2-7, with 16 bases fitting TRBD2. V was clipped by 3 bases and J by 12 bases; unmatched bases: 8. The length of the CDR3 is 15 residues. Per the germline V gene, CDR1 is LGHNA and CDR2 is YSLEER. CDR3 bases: TGCGCCAGCAGCCAGGGACTAGCGGGAGGGAATGTGCGGTACTTC. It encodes CASSQGLAGGNVRYF.

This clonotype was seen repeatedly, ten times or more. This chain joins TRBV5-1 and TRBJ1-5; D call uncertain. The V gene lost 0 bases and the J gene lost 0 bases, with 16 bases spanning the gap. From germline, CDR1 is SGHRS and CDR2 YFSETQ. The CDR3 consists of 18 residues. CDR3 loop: CASSLGTETPNSNQPQHF. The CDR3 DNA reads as TGCGCCAGCAGCTTGGGAACTGAGACCCCTAATAGCAATCAGCCCCAGCATTTT.

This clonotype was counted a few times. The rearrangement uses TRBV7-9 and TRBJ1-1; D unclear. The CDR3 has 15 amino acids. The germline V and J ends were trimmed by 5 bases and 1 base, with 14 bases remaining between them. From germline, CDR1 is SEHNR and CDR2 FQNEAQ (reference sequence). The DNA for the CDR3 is TGTGCCAGCAGCCCCGGGGTGAGCCCGAACACTGAAGCTTTCTTT. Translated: CASSPGVSPNTEAFF.

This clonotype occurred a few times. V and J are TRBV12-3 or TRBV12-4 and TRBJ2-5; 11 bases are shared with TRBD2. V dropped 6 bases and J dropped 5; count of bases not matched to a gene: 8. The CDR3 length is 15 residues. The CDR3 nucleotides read TGTGCCAGCAGAATTAGCGGGGGGGCCTGGGAGACCCAGTACTTC. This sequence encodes CASRISGGAWETQYF.

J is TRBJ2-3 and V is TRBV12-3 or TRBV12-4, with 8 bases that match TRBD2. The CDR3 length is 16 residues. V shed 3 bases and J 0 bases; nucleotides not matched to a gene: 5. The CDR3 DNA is TGTGCCAGCAGTTTGAGGGGACTAGAGAGCACAGATACGCAGTATTTT. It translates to CASSLRGLESTDTQYF.

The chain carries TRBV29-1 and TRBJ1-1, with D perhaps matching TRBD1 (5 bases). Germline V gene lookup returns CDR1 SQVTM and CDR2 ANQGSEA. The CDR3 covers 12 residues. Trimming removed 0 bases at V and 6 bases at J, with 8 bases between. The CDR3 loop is CSVEEGGPEAFF. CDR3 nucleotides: TGCAGCGTTGAAGAGGGGGGTCCTGAAGCTTTCTTT.

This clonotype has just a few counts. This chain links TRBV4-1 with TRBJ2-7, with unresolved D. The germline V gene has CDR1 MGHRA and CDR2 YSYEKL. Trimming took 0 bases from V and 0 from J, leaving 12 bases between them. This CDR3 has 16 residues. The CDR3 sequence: CASSQDVLEISYEQYF. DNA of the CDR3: TGCGCCAGCAGCCAAGATGTACTCGAAATCTCCTACGAGCAGTACTTC.

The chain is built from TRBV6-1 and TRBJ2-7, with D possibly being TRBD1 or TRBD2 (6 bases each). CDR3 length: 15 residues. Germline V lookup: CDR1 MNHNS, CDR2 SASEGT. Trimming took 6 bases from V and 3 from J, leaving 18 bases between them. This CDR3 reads CASSPRDEGGYEQYF. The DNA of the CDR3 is TGTGCCAGCAGCCCGCGGGATGAGGGGGGCTACGAGCAGTACTTC.

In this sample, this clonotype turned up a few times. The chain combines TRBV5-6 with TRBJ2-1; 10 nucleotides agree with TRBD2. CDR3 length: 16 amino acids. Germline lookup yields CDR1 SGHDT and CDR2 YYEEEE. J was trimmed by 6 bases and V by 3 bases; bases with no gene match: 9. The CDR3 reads CASSWGERGGFNEQFF. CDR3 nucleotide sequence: TGTGCCAGCAGCTGGGGAGAGCGGGGGGGCTTCAATGAGCAGTTCTTC.

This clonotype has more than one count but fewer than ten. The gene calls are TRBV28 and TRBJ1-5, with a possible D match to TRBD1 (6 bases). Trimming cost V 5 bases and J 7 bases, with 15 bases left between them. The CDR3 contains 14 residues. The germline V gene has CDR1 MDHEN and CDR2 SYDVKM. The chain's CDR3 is CASSALNRAQPQHF. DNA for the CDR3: TGTGCCAGCAGTGCACTAAACAGGGCCCAGCCCCAGCATTTT.

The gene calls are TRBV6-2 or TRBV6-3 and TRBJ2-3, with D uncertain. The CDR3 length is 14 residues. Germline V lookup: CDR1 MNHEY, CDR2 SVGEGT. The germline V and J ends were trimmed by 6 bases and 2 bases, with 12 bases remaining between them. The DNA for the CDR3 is TGTGCCAGCAGCCAATTTCGCCTCACAGATACGCAGTATTTT. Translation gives CASSQFRLTDTQYF.

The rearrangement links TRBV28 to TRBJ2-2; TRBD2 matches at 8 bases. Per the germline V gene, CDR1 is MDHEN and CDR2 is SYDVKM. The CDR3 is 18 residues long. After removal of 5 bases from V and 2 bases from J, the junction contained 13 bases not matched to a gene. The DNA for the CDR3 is TGTGCCAGCAGTCACCCCCACGACGGGAGGGCTAACACCGGGGAGCTGTTTTTT. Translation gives CASSHPHDGRANTGELFF.

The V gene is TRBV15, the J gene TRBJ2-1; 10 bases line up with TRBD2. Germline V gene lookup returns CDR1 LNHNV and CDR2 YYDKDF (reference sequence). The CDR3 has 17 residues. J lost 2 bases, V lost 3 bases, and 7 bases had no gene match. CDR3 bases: TGTGCCACCAGCAGCATAGGACTAGCGGCAACCTACAATGAGCAGTTCTTC. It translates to CATSSIGLAATYNEQFF.

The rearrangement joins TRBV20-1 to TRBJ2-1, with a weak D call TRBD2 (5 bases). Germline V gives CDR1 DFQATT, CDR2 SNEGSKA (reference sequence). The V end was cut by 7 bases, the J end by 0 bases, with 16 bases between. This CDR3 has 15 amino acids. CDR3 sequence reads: CSGLWAGSSYNEQFF. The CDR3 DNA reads TGCAGTGGTCTCTGGGCGGGTAGCTCCTACAATGAGCAGTTCTTC.

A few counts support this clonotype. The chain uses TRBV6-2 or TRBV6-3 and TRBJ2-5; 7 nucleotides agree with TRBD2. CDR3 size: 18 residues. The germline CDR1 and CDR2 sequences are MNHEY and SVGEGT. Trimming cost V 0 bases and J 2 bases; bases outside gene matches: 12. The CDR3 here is CASSYSVGASGPQETQYF. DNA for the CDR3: TGTGCCAGCAGTTACTCTGTTGGGGCTAGCGGTCCTCAAGAGACCCAGTACTTC.

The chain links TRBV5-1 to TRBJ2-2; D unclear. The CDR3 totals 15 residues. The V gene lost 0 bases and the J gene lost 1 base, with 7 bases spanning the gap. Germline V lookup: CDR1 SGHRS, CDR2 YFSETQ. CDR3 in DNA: TGCGCCAGCAGCTTGGCCTCGGAGAACACCGGGGAGCTGTTTTTT. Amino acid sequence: CASSLASENTGELFF.

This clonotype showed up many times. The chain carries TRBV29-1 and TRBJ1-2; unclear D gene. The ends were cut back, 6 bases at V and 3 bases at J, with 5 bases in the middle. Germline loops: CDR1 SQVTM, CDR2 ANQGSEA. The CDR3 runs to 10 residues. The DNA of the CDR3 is TGCAGCGTCCCAGACTATGGCTACACCTTC. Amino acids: CSVPDYGYTF. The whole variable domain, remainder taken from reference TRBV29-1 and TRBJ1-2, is SAVISQKPSRDICQRGTSLTIQCQVDSQVTMMFWYRQQPGQSLTLIATANQGSEATYESGFVIDKFPISRPNLTFSTLTVSNMSPEDSSIYLCSVPDYGYTFGSGTRLTVV.

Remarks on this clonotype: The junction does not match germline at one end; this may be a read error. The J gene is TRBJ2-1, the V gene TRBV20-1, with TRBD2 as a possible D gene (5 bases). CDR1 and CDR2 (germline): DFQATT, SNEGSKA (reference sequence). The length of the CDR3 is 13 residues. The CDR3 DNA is TGCAGTACTAGGTTAGCTAACTACAATGAGCAGTTCTTC. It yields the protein CSTRLANYNEQFF.

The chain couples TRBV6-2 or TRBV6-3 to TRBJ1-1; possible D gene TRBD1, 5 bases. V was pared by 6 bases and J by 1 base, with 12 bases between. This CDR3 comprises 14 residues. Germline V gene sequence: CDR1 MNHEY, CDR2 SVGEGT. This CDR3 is CASRHDRTNTEAFF. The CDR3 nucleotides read TGTGCCAGCAGACACGACAGAACGAACACTGAAGCTTTCTTT.